This record concerns one TCR beta chain sequence. There are 12 residues in the CDR3. In germline, CDR1 is SGHTA, CDR2 FQGNSA. V shed 7 bases and J shed 7 bases, with 11 bases lying between them. The data were produced by immunoSEQ multiplex PCR, yet TCRdb's version contains in-frame clones alone and is incomplete. Of more than 35,000 clones listed, roughly four fifths are singletons. This specimen comes from a study of PD-L1 blockade in urothelial cancer. This receptor was obtained from a man aged 70 or older with urothelial cancer. The chain carries TRBV7-2 and TRBJ2-1, with D maybe TRBD2 (6 bases). The material was PBMCs, obtained around atezolizumab (anti-PD-L1) treatment. CDR3 bases: TGTGCCAGCACCCTCGCGGGAAATGAGCAGTTCTTC. The encoded protein is CASTLAGNEQFF. Full variable domain (missing parts from reference TRBV7-2 and TRBJ2-1): GAGVSQSPSNKVTEKGKDVELRCDPISGHTALYWYRQSLGQGLEFLIYFQGNSAPDKSGLPSDRFSAERTGGSVSTLTIQRTQQEDSAVYLCASTLAGNEQFFGPGTRLTVL.